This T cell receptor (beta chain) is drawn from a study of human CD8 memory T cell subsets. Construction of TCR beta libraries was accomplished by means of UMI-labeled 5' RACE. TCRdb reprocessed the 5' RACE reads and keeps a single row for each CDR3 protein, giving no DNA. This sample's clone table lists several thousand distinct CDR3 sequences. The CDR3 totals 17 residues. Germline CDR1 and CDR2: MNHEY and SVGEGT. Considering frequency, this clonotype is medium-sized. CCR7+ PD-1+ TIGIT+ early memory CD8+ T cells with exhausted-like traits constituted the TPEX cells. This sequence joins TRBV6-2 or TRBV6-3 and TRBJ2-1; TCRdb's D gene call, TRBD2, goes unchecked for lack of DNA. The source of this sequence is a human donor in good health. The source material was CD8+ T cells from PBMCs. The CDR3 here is CASSYPGLTNSYNEQFF.